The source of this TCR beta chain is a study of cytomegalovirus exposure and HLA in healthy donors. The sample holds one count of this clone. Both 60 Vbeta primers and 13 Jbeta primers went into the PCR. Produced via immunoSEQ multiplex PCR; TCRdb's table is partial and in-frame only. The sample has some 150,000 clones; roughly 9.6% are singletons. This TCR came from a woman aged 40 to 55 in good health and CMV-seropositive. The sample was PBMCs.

The CDR3 DNA sequence: TGTGCCAGCAGCCCCACTAGCAGTGGGAGCATTCAGTACTTC. The encoded protein is CASSPTSSGSIQYF. The gene calls are TRBV11-3 and TRBJ2-4; a possible D gene is TRBD2 (6 bases). The germline gives CDR1 SGHNT, CDR2 YENEEA. The CDR3 runs 14 residues. Trimming stripped 5 bases from V and 9 bases from J, with 17 bases between. Full variable domain (missing parts from reference TRBV11-3 and TRBJ2-4): EAGVVQSPRYKIIEKKQPVAFWCNPISGHNTLYWYLQNLGQGPELLIRYENEEAVDDSQLPKDRFSAERLKGVDSTLKIQPAELGDSAVYLCASSPTSSGSIQYFGAGTRLSVL.